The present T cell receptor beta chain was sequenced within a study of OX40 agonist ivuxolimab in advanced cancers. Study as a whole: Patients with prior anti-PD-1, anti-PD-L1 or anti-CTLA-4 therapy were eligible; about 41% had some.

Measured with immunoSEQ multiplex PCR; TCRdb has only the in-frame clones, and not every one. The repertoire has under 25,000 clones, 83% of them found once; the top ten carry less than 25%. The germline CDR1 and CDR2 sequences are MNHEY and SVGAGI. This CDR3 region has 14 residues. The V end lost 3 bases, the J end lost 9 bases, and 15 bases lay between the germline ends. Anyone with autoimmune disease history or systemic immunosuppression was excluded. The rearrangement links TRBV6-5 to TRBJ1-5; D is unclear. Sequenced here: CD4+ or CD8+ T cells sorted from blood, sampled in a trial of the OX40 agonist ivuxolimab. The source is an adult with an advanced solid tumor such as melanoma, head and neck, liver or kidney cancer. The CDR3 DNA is TGTGCCAGCAGTTATTTAGAGGGCCGTTCGCCCCAGCATTTT. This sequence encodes CASSYLEGRSPQHF.